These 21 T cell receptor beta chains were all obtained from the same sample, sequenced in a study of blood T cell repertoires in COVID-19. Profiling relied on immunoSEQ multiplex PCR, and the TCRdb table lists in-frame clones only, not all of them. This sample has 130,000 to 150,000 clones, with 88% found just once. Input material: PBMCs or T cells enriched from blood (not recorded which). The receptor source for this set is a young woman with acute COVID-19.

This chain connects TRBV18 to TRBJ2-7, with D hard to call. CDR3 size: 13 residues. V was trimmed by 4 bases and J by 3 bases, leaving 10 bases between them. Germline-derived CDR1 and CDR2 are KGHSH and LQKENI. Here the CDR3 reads CASSLYRHYEQYF. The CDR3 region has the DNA TGTGCCAGCTCACTTTATCGACACTACGAGCAGTACTTC.

This CDR3 reads CSVEVVAGQPQHF. Here the CDR3 DNA reads TGCAGCGTTGAAGTAGTGGCAGGACAGCCCCAGCATTTT. This chain links TRBV29-1 with TRBJ1-5; D is undetermined. Looked up from germline, CDR1 is SQVTM and CDR2 is ANQGSEA. The CDR3 contains 13 residues. V gave up 1 base and J gave up 7 bases, with 11 bases separating them.

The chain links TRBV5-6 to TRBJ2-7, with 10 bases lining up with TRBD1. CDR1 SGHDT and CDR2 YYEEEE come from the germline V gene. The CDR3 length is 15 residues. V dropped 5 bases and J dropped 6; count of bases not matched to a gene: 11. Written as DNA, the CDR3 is TGTGCCAGCAGTTACGCCGGGACAGGGGTCTTCGAGCAGTACTTC. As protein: CASSYAGTGVFEQYF.

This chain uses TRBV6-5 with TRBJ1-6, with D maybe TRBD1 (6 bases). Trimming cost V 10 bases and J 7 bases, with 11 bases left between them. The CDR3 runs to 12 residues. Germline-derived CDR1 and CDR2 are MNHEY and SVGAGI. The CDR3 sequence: CATQRGNSPLHF. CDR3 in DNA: TGTGCCACCCAAAGGGGGAATTCACCCCTCCACTTT.

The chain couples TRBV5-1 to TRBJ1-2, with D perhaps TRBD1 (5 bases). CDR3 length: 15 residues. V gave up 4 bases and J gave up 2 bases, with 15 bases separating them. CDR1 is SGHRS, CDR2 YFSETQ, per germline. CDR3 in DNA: TGCGCCAGCAGCGGTGGTCGGGGGGACAACTATGGCTACACCTTC. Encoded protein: CASSGGRGDNYGYTF.

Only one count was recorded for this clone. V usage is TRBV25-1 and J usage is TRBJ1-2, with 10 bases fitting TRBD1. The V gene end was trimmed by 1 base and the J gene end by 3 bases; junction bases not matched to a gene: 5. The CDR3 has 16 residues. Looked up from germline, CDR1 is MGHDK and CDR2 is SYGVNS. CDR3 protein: CASSEWGQGSDYGYTF. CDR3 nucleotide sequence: TGTGCCAGCAGTGAATGGGGACAGGGGTCTGACTATGGCTACACCTTC.

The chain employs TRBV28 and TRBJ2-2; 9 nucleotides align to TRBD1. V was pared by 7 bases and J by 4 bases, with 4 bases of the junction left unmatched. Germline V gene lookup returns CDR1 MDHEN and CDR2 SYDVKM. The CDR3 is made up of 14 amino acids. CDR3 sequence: CASIPGQGTGELFF. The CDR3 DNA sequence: TGTGCCAGCATACCGGGACAGGGCACCGGGGAGCTGTTTTTT.

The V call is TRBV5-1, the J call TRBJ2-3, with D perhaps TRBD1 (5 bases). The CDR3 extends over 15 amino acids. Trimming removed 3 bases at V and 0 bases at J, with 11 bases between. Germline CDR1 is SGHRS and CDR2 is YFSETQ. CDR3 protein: CASSSVTASTDTQYF. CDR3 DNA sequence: TGCGCCAGCAGCTCGGTGACAGCTAGCACAGATACGCAGTATTTT.

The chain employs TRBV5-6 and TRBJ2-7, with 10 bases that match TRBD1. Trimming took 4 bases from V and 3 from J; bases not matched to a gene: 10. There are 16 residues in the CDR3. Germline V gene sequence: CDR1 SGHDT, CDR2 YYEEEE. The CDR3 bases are TGTGCCAGCAGCCGAATCCCGGGACAGGGGCTCTACGAGCAGTACTTC. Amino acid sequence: CASSRIPGQGLYEQYF.

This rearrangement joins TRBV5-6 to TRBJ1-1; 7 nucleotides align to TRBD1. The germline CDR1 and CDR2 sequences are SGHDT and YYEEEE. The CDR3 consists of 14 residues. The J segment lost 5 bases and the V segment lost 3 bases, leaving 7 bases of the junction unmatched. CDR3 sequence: CASSSGQVRTEAFF. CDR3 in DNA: TGTGCCAGCAGCTCTGGACAGGTGAGAACTGAAGCTTTCTTT.

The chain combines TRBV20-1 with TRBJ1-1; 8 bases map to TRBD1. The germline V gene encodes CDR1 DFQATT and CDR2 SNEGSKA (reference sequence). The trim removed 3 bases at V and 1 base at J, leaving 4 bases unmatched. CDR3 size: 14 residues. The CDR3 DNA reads TGCAGTGCTAGTCAGGGGGCCGGGAACACTGAAGCTTTCTTT. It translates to CSASQGAGNTEAFF.

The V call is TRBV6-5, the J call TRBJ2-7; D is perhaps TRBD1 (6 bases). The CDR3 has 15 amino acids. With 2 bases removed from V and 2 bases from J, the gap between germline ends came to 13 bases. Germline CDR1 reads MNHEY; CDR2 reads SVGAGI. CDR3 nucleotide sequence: TGTGCCAGCAGTTACGCCACAGGGAGCACCTACGAGCAGTACTTC. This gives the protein CASSYATGSTYEQYF.

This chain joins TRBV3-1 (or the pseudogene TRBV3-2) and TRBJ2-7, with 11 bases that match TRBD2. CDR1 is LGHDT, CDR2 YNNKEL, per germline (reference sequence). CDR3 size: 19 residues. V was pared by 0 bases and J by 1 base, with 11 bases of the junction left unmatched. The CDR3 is CASSQEVGTSGSFSYEQYF. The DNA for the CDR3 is TGTGCCAGCAGCCAAGAAGTCGGAACTAGCGGGAGTTTTTCCTACGAGCAGTACTTC.

DNA of the CDR3: TGTGCCAGCAGTGCGGCTTTTTGGGACAACTCCTACGAGCAGTACTTC. Its protein is CASSAAFWDNSYEQYF. The chain couples TRBV28 to TRBJ2-7; TRBD1 is a possible D gene (6 bases). CDR3 length: 16 residues. Germline lookup yields CDR1 MDHEN and CDR2 SYDVKM. Trimming stripped 5 bases from V and 0 bases from J, with 17 bases between.

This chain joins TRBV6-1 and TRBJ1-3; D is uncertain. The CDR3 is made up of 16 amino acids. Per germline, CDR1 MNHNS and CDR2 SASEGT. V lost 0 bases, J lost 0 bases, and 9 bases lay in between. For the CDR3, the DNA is TGTGCCAGCAGTGAAGCGGTACTGAGCTCTGGAAACACCATATATTTT. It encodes CASSEAVLSSGNTIYF.

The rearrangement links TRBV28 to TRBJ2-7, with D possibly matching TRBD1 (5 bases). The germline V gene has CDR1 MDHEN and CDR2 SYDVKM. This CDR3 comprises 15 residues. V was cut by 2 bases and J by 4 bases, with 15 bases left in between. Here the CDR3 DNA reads TGTGCCAGCAGTTTAGGTGGGGCAAGAAGGTACGAGCAGTACTTC. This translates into CASSLGGARRYEQYF.

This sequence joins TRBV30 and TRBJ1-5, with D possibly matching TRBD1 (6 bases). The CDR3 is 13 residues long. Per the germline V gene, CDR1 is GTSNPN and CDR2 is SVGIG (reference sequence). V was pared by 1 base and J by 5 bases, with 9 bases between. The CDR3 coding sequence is TGTGCCTGGAGTGGAGGGGGTGATCAGCCCCAGCATTTT. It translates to CAWSGGGDQPQHF.

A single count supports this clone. DNA for the CDR3: TGTGCCAGCAGTCGCGCCAGGACATATAACTATGGCTACACCTTC. Amino acid sequence: CASSRARTYNYGYTF. V is TRBV27 and J is TRBJ1-2; a possible D gene is TRBD1 (5 bases). V was pared by 5 bases and J by 1 base, with 14 bases between. This CDR3 spans 15 amino acids. Germline V gives CDR1 MNHEY, CDR2 SMNVEV (reference sequence).

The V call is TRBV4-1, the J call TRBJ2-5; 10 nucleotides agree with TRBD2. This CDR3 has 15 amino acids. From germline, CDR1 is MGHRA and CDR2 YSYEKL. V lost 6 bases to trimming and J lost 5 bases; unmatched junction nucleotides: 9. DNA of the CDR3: TGCGCCAGCAGTCCCCTAGCGGGAGTAGTTGAGACCCAGTACTTC. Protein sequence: CASSPLAGVVETQYF.

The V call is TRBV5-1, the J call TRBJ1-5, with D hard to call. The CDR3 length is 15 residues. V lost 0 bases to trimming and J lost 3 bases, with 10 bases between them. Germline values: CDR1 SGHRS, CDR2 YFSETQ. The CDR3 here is CASSLVGSTNQPQHF. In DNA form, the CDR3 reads TGCGCCAGCAGCTTGGTAGGGAGCACCAATCAGCCCCAGCATTTT.

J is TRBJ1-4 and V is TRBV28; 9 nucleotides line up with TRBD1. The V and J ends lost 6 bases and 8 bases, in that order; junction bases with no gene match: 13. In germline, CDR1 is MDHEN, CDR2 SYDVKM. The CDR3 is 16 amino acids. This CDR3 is CASRPTPGTGNEKLFF. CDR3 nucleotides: TGTGCCAGCAGGCCTACTCCCGGGACAGGGAACGAAAAACTGTTTTTT.